Listed here are 22 T cell receptor beta chains from one sample, sequenced in a study of T cells after yellow fever vaccination. MiXCR, applied by TCRdb to the 5' RACE reads, yields one record per CDR3 protein. The sample holds a few hundred thousand distinct CDR3 sequences, less than 9% seen once. The starting material was CD4+ T cells sorted from PBMCs, obtained 15 days after the yellow fever booster vaccination. The receptors stem from a man aged 30 to 39 who received the YFV17D yellow fever vaccine.

This clonotype was counted many times. V is TRBV5-1 and J is TRBJ2-1; tentative D call: TRBD1 (6 bases). Trimming removed 4 bases from V and 0 bases from J, with 11 bases in between. This CDR3 comprises 15 residues. The V gene's germline CDR1 is SGHRS and CDR2 YFSETQ. The CDR3 nucleotides are TGCGCCAGCAGCCCCCAGGGGAGCTCCTACAATGAGCAGTTCTTC. It is translated as CASSPQGSSYNEQFF.

The chain couples TRBV20-1 to TRBJ2-4; TRBD2 matches 8 bases. Germline V gene lookup returns CDR1 DFQATT and CDR2 SNEGSKA (reference sequence). The CDR3 is made up of 15 amino acids. Trimming cost V 2 bases and J 7 bases; bases outside gene matches: 10. The CDR3 nucleotides read TGCAGTGCTAGAACCCCTAGCGGGCCGACGAACATTCAGTACTTC. Translation: CSARTPSGPTNIQYF.

This clonotype was counted ten times or more. The J gene is TRBJ2-1, the V gene TRBV20-1; 7 nucleotides match TRBD2. The germline gives CDR1 DFQATT, CDR2 SNEGSKA (reference sequence). This CDR3 spans 13 amino acids. The V and J ends lost 1 base and 10 bases, in that order; junction bases with no gene match: 7. The CDR3 here is CSARVAGLPEQFF. DNA for the CDR3: TGCAGTGCTAGAGTGGCGGGACTACCGGAGCAGTTCTTC.

This clonotype was picked up a small number of times. The V and J genes are TRBV27 and TRBJ2-7, with 7 bases identical to TRBD2. CDR3 length: 14 amino acids. The germline V gene encodes CDR1 MNHEY and CDR2 SMNVEV (reference sequence). The trim removed 5 bases at V and 5 bases at J, leaving 9 bases unmatched. CDR3 region: CASSILAPGDEQYF. The DNA of the CDR3 is TGTGCCAGCAGTATACTAGCGCCCGGTGACGAGCAGTACTTC.

This clonotype was counted between two and nine times. This chain links TRBV9 with TRBJ2-7, with TRBD1 identical over 9 bases. CDR3 length: 14 residues. Germline CDR1 reads SGDLS; CDR2 reads YYNGEE. J lost 6 bases, V lost 4 bases, and 8 bases had no gene match. CDR3 nucleotides: TGTGCCAGCAGCCCCACCTCGGACAGGGGCGAGCAGTACTTC. Its translation: CASSPTSDRGEQYF.

This clonotype has a count of ten or more. The gene calls are TRBV6-5 and TRBJ2-7, with 8 bases matching TRBD2. The germline gives CDR1 MNHEY, CDR2 SVGAGI. The CDR3 has 12 residues. Trimming removed 6 bases from V and 7 bases from J; junction bases left unmatched: 5. In nucleotides, the CDR3 is TGTGCCAGCAGGCGCTCGGGGGGGGAGCAGTACTTC. Amino acids: CASRRSGGEQYF.

This chain connects TRBV12-3 or TRBV12-4 to TRBJ1-5, with D perhaps TRBD1 (6 bases). This CDR3 region has 15 residues. V lost 5 bases and J 2 bases, leaving 13 bases between the germline ends. This chain's CDR3 is CASSLRGLGNQPQHF. CDR3 bases: TGTGCCAGCAGTCTCAGGGGATTAGGCAATCAGCCCCAGCATTTT.

The V gene is TRBV4-3, the J gene TRBJ2-7; D possibly matches TRBD1 or TRBD2 (6 bases each). Deletions cut 0 bases from V and 6 bases from J, with 18 bases between. The germline gives CDR1 LGHNA, CDR2 YSLEER. CDR3 length equals 16 residues. In DNA, the CDR3 is TGCGCCAGCAGCCAAGAACCCGAGGGGGGTAGAGGCGAGCAGTACTTC. As protein: CASSQEPEGGRGEQYF.

This chain uses TRBV2 with TRBJ2-7; possibly TRBD1 or TRBD2 for D (6 bases each). Germline CDR1 reads SNHLY; CDR2 reads FYNNEI. The CDR3 totals 14 residues. Deletions cut 6 bases from V and 1 base from J, with 13 bases between. The DNA for the CDR3 is TGTGCCAGCAGGCAGAGAGGGGGGTCCTACGAGCAGTACTTC. Its protein is CASRQRGGSYEQYF.

This clonotype was seen repeatedly, ten times or more. The rearrangement joins TRBV19 to TRBJ2-3; D ambiguous. CDR1 is LNHDA and CDR2 is SQIVND in the germline V gene (reference sequence). The V gene lost 7 bases and the J gene lost 5 bases, with 19 bases spanning the gap. The CDR3 extends over 15 amino acids. DNA of the CDR3: TGTGCCAGTACGGCCGTAAGCTTGGGCAGAGATACGCAGTATTTT. This codes for CASTAVSLGRDTQYF.

This clonotype was counted many times. V usage is TRBV6-5 and J usage is TRBJ2-7, with 8 bases that match TRBD2. Trimming at V came to 5 bases and at J to 6 bases, leaving 9 bases not matched to a gene. The CDR3 is 14 residues long. CDR1 MNHEY and CDR2 SVGAGI come from the germline V gene. This CDR3 is CASSLGGLVAEQYF. CDR3 bases: TGTGCCAGCAGTCTTGGGGGACTAGTGGCCGAGCAGTACTTC.

The chain has TRBV5-4 and TRBJ2-5, with unresolved D. The V end was cut by 4 bases, the J end by 3 bases, with 7 bases between. The CDR3 runs to 12 residues. Germline V gene sequence: CDR1 SGHNT, CDR2 YYREEE (reference sequence). The DNA of the CDR3 is TGTGCCAGCAGCGTAATCAAAGAGACCCAGTACTTC. Amino acid sequence: CASSVIKETQYF.

The V and J genes are TRBV3-1 and TRBJ2-3, with TRBD1 matching 8 bases. CDR1 LGHDT and CDR2 YNNKEL come from the germline V gene (reference sequence). The junction had 19 bases not matched to a gene; V was cut back by 4 bases and J by 4 bases. This CDR3 has 19 amino acids. Here the CDR3 reads CASSPLTHPGGAESDTQYF. Written as DNA, the CDR3 is TGTGCCAGCAGCCCGTTAACGCATCCAGGGGGCGCAGAGTCAGATACGCAGTATTTT.

This clonotype was counted between two and nine times. The chain carries TRBV6-6 and TRBJ1-5; 7 bases agree with TRBD1. Germline lookup yields CDR1 MNHNY and CDR2 SVGAGI (reference sequence). With 6 bases clipped from V and 5 bases from J, the junction kept 4 bases outside the gene matches. The CDR3 totals 13 residues. CDR3 sequence reads: CASRRTGYQPQHF. The CDR3 bases are TGTGCCAGCAGGCGGACAGGTTATCAGCCCCAGCATTTT.

The V call is TRBV6-5, the J call TRBJ2-1, with D uncertain. The length of the CDR3 is 13 residues. Between the trimmed V and J ends, which lost 7 bases and 4 bases, there was a span of 11 bases. Germline V gene data show CDR1 as MNHEY and CDR2 as SVGAGI. The CDR3 bases are TGTGCCAGCAATTTCGACCAATACAATGAGCAGTTCTTC. Amino acids: CASNFDQYNEQFF.

The V gene is TRBV12-3 or TRBV12-4, the J gene TRBJ2-3, with D hard to call. The CDR3 covers 13 residues. V dropped 3 bases and J dropped 0 bases, with 4 bases sitting between them. CDR3 amino acids: CASSFWSTDTQYF. The CDR3 DNA follows: TGTGCCAGCAGTTTCTGGAGCACAGATACGCAGTATTTT.

CDR3 nucleotide sequence: TGTGCCAGCAGCTCGAGGACATCGCCCCCTAGGGAGCAGTACTTC. It is translated as CASSSRTSPPREQYF. The rearrangement uses TRBV7-2 and TRBJ2-7; D is perhaps TRBD1 (5 bases). Looked up from germline, CDR1 is SGHTA and CDR2 is FQGNSA. Trimming cost V 4 bases and J 7 bases, with 20 bases left between them. The CDR3 contains 15 residues.

The sample holds many counts of this clonotype. The J gene is TRBJ2-2, the V gene TRBV20-1; TRBD1 is a possible D gene (6 bases). V dropped 0 bases and J dropped 5 bases, with 10 bases sitting between them. Germline V gene lookup returns CDR1 DFQATT and CDR2 SNEGSKA (reference sequence). The CDR3 extends over 14 amino acids. The CDR3: CSAREYGTTGELFF. As DNA, the CDR3 is TGCAGTGCTAGAGAATACGGGACAACCGGGGAGCTGTTTTTT.

This chain joins TRBV11-2 and TRBJ2-3; D may be TRBD2 (6 bases). The germline CDR1 and CDR2 sequences are SGHAT and FQNNGV. Between the trimmed V and J ends, which lost 5 bases and 6 bases, there was a span of 12 bases. The CDR3 has 13 amino acids. The CDR3 nucleotides read TGTGCCAGCAGCGTTCCTGGAGGGGATACGCAGTATTTT. Amino acid sequence: CASSVPGGDTQYF.

The CDR3 nucleotides read TGTGCCAGCAGCAGGGATGATACGCAGTATTTT. Amino acids: CASSRDDTQYF. The chain combines TRBV7-2 with TRBJ2-3; D ambiguous. Deletions cut 5 bases from V and 6 bases from J, with 6 bases between. Germline CDR1 is SGHTA and CDR2 is FQGNSA. This CDR3 contains 11 residues.

This clonotype was picked up many times. The V gene is TRBV5-1, the J gene TRBJ2-3; D not certain. The CDR3 sequence is 12 residues long. CDR1 is SGHRS, CDR2 YFSETQ, per germline. Deletions cut 6 bases from V and 0 bases from J, with 5 bases between. CDR3 amino acids: CASKPSTDTQYF. The CDR3 DNA is TGCGCCAGCAAACCTAGCACAGATACGCAGTATTTT.

This clonotype was seen repeatedly, ten times or more. The rearrangement joins TRBV12-3 or TRBV12-4 to TRBJ2-1, with 8 bases that match TRBD2. This CDR3 has 14 residues. The J segment lost 8 bases and the V segment lost 1 base, leaving 4 bases of the junction unmatched. The CDR3 bases are TGTGCCAGCAGTTTAGGGACTAGCTTCGATGAGCAGTTCTTC. It is translated as CASSLGTSFDEQFF.